The 14 T cell receptor beta chains in this list originate from one sample, sequenced in a study of blood T cell repertoires in COVID-19. The assay was immunoSEQ multiplex PCR, and TCRdb's table has in-frame clones only and misses some. The sample records under 300,000 clones, 82% being singletons. Material for sequencing was peripheral blood. These receptors originate from a woman aged 60-70 years with active or convalescent COVID-19.

The rearrangement uses TRBV7-9 and TRBJ2-3; 7 positions match TRBD2. This CDR3 spans 15 amino acids. The germline V gene has CDR1 SEHNR and CDR2 FQNEAQ (reference sequence). V dropped 5 bases and J dropped 6; count of bases not matched to a gene: 11. The CDR3 here is CASSPPGLPQDTQYF. The CDR3, as DNA: TGTGCCAGCAGCCCCCCGGGACTACCCCAGGATACGCAGTATTTT.

V and J are TRBV4-3 and TRBJ1-2; possible D gene TRBD1, 6 bases. The V gene's germline CDR1 is LGHNA and CDR2 YSLEER. CDR3 length: 16 residues. With 0 bases removed from V and 2 bases from J, the gap between germline ends came to 13 bases. This chain's CDR3 is CASSQDLKQGNYGYTF. The CDR3 DNA reads as TGCGCCAGCAGCCAAGATCTCAAACAGGGCAACTATGGCTACACCTTC.

The chain joins TRBV15 to TRBJ1-6, with TRBD1 identical over 9 bases. This CDR3 spans 15 amino acids. J lost 10 bases, V lost 0 bases, and 4 bases had no gene match. Germline CDR1 LNHNV, CDR2 YYDKDF (reference sequence). The CDR3 loop reads CATSREGTGRSPLHF. CDR3 DNA sequence: TGTGCCACCAGCAGAGAAGGGACAGGGCGCTCACCCCTCCACTTT.

The chain couples TRBV7-9 to TRBJ2-3, with 7 nucleotides matching TRBD2. The CDR3 consists of 12 residues. Germline V gives CDR1 SEHNR, CDR2 FQNEAQ (reference sequence). Trimming at V came to 6 bases and at J to 11 bases, leaving 8 bases not matched to a gene. CDR3 loop: CASSTSGVLQYF. The CDR3 DNA reads as TGTGCCAGCAGTACCAGCGGGGTCCTGCAGTATTTT.

The gene calls are TRBV5-6 and TRBJ2-2; 8 positions agree with TRBD2. V shed 4 bases, J shed 3 bases, and the junction held 8 bases outside the gene matches. Germline V gene data show CDR1 as SGHDT and CDR2 as YYEEEE. This CDR3 has 16 residues. DNA of the CDR3: TGTGCCAGCAGCCCCCCTGGACTAGCCTACACCGGGGAGCTGTTTTTT. Amino acids: CASSPPGLAYTGELFF.

The V call is TRBV7-2, the J call TRBJ2-1; unclear D gene. V lost 3 bases and J lost 0, with 9 bases in between. From germline, CDR1 is SGHTA and CDR2 FQGNSA. The CDR3 is 15 residues long. CDR3 sequence: CASSLTGSSYNEQFF. CDR3 nucleotides: TGTGCCAGCAGCTTGACTGGTAGCTCCTACAATGAGCAGTTCTTC. The complete variable domain, with remaining parts taken from reference TRBV7-2 and TRBJ2-1, reads GAGVSQSPSNKVTEKGKDVELRCDPISGHTALYWYRQSLGQGLEFLIYFQGNSAPDKSGLPSDRFSAERTGGSVSTLTIQRTQQEDSAVYLCASSLTGSSYNEQFFGPGTRLTVL.

V is TRBV27 and J is TRBJ1-2; D is perhaps TRBD1 (6 bases). The germline V gene encodes CDR1 MNHEY and CDR2 SMNVEV (reference sequence). Trimming removed 2 bases from V and 6 bases from J, with 10 bases in between. The CDR3 is 13 amino acids. For the CDR3, the DNA is TGTGCCAGCAGTTTACAGGGGCTTAATGGCTACACCTTC. Translated: CASSLQGLNGYTF.

This rearrangement joins TRBV7-3 to TRBJ2-5; D unresolved. Trimming removed 6 bases from V and 5 bases from J, with 16 bases in between. The CDR3 runs 14 residues. Per the germline V gene, CDR1 is SGHTA and CDR2 is FQGTGA. The CDR3 DNA is TGTGCCAGCAGGACGAGGCCAGATGAGGAGACCCAGTACTTC. This encodes CASRTRPDEETQYF. Supplemented by reference TRBV7-3 and TRBJ2-5, the full variable domain reads GAGVSQTPSNKVTEKGKYVELRCDPISGHTALYWYRQSLGQGPEFLIYFQGTGAADDSGLPNDRFFAVRPEGSVSTLKIQRTERGDSAVYLCASRTRPDEETQYFGPGTRLLVL.

This sequence joins TRBV7-2 and TRBJ2-1; D gene uncertain. There are 13 residues in the CDR3. The V gene lost 1 base and the J gene lost 6 bases, with 7 bases spanning the gap. CDR1 and CDR2 (germline): SGHTA, FQGNSA. The CDR3: CASSLVQANEQFF. As DNA, the CDR3 is TGTGCCAGCAGCTTAGTTCAGGCCAATGAGCAGTTCTTC.

This clone was seen only once. The CDR3 here is CASSQRGPTSGGLDEQFF. The CDR3 DNA sequence: TGCGCCAGCAGCCAACGGGGACCCACTAGCGGGGGGCTGGATGAGCAGTTCTTC. The V and J genes are TRBV4-3 and TRBJ2-1; 12 bases map to TRBD2. Germline CDR1 LGHNA, CDR2 YSLEER. V lost 2 bases and J lost 8; bases outside the gene matches: 13. The CDR3 covers 18 residues.

This clone was found once. The rearrangement uses TRBV7-2 and TRBJ2-5; 9 bases align to TRBD2. This CDR3 has 14 amino acids. The V and J ends lost 5 bases and 4 bases, in that order; junction bases with no gene match: 5. CDR1 and CDR2 (germline): SGHTA, FQGNSA. The CDR3 spells CASSGGGALETQYF. CDR3 DNA: TGTGCCAGCAGCGGCGGGGGGGCCTTAGAGACCCAGTACTTC.

The chain is built from TRBV19 and TRBJ1-1; D is unresolved. The CDR3 sequence is 14 residues long. The V and J ends lost 3 bases and 1 base respectively, with 9 bases between them. Germline V lookup: CDR1 LNHDA, CDR2 SQIVND (reference sequence). The CDR3 DNA follows: TGTGCCAGTAGTATGGGCCTGGGGAACACTGAAGCTTTCTTT. Protein product: CASSMGLGNTEAFF.

This clone was seen only once. The genes are TRBV7-3 and TRBJ2-3; 7 nucleotides match TRBD2. The CDR3 is 16 amino acids. J gave up 2 bases and V 0 bases, and 5 bases lay outside the gene matches. Germline values: CDR1 SGHTA, CDR2 FQGTGA. The CDR3 DNA sequence: TGTGCCAGCAGCTTAACGGGCGGGGGTTACACAGATACGCAGTATTTT. This translates into CASSLTGGGYTDTQYF.

The V call is TRBV6-5, the J call TRBJ1-1; the match to TRBD1 covers 7 bases. V dropped 0 bases and J dropped 1; count of bases not matched to a gene: 5. The CDR3 spans 16 residues. Germline V gives CDR1 MNHEY, CDR2 SVGAGI. This chain's CDR3 is CASSYSGNRGNTEAFF. CDR3 DNA: TGTGCCAGCAGTTACTCTGGGAACAGGGGGAACACTGAAGCTTTCTTT.